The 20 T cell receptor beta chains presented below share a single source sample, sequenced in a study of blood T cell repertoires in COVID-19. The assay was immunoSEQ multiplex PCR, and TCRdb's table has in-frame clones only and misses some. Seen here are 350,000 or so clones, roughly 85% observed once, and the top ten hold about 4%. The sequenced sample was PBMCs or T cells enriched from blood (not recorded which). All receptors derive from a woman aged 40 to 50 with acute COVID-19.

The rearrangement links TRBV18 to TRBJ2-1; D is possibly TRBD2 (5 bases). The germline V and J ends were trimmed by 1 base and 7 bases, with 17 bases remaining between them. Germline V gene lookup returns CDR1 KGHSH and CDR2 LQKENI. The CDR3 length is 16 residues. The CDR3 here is CASSPLGNPAVNEQFF. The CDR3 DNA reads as TGTGCCAGCTCACCACTCGGGAACCCCGCGGTTAATGAGCAGTTCTTC.

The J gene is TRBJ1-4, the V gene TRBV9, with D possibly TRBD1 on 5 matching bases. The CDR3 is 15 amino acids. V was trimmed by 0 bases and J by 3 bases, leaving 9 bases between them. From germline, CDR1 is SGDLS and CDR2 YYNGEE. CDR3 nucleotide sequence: TGTGCCAGCAGCGTAGCTGGGGGGGCTAATGAAAAACTGTTTTTT. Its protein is CASSVAGGANEKLFF.

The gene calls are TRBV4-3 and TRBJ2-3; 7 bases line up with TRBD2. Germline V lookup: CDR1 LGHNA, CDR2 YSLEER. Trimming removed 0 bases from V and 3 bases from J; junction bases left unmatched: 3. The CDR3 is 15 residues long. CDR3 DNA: TGCGCCAGCAGCCAAGATCCCGGGGGGACAGATACGCAGTATTTT. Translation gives CASSQDPGGTDTQYF.

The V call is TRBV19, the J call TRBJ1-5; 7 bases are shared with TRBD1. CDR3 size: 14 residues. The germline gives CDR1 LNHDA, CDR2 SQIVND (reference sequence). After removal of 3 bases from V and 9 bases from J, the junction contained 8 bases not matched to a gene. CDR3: CASSIGTDPWPQHF. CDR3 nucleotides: TGTGCCAGTAGTATCGGGACAGACCCCTGGCCCCAGCATTTT.

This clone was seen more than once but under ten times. The CDR3 DNA reads as TGTGCCAGCAGCCAACCCATGACAGGGACCCGTAGCAATCAGCCCCAGCATTTT. Encoded protein: CASSQPMTGTRSNQPQHF. The chain recombines TRBV3-1 (or the pseudogene TRBV3-2) with TRBJ1-5; 7 positions match TRBD1. Looked up from germline, CDR1 is LGHDT and CDR2 is YNNKEL (reference sequence). V was pared by 2 bases and J by 0 bases, with 10 bases of the junction left unmatched. The CDR3 totals 18 residues.

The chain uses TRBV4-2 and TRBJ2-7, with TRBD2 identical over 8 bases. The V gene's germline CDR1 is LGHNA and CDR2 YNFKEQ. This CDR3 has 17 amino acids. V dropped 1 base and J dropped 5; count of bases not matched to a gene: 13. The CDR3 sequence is CASSQVLPGGPHHEQYF. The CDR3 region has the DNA TGTGCCAGCAGCCAAGTACTACCGGGAGGGCCTCACCACGAGCAGTACTTC.

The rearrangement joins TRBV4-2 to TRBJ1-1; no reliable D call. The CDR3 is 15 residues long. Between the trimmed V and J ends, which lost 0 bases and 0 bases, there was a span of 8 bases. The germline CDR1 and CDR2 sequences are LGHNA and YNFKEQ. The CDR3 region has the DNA TGTGCCAGCAGCCAAGATTACAGAATGAACACTGAAGCTTTCTTT. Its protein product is CASSQDYRMNTEAFF.

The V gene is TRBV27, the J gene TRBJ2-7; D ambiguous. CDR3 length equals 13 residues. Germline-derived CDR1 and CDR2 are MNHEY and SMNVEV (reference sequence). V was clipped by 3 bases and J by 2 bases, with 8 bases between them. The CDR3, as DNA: TGTGCCAGCAGTTTGTATAATACCTACGAGCAGTACTTC. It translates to CASSLYNTYEQYF.

The DNA for the CDR3 is TGTGCCAGCAGCAATCAGAGGGACAGGGTGGGTGATGGCTACACCTTC. It specifies CASSNQRDRVGDGYTF. J is TRBJ1-2 and V is TRBV7-2; 9 nucleotides match TRBD1. Germline V gene data show CDR1 as SGHTA and CDR2 as FQGNSA. Trimming at V came to 5 bases and at J to 6 bases, leaving 13 bases not matched to a gene. CDR3 length equals 16 residues.

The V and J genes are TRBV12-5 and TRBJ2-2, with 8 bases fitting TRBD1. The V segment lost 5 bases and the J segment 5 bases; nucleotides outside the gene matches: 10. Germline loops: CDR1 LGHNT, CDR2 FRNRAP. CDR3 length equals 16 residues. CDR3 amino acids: CASGVRQGNRTGELFF. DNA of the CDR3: TGTGCTAGTGGTGTTAGACAGGGGAATAGGACCGGGGAGCTGTTTTTT.

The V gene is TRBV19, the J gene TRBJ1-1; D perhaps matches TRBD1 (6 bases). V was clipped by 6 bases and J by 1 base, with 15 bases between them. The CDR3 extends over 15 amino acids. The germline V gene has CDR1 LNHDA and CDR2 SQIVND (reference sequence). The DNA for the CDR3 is TGTGCCAGTAGCCCCTTTGGGACAACGAACACTGAAGCTTTCTTT. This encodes CASSPFGTTNTEAFF.

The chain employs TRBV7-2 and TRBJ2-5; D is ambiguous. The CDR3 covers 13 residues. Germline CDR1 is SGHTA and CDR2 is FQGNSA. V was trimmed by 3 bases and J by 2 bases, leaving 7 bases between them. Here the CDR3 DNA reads TGTGCCAGCAGCTTCTTCAGGCAAGAGACCCAGTACTTC. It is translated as CASSFFRQETQYF.

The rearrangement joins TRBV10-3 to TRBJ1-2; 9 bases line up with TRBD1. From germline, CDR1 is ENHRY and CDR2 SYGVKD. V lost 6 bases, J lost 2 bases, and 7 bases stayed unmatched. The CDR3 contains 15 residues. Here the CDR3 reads CAISVPGTGNYGYTF. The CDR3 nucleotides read TGTGCCATCAGCGTCCCCGGGACAGGGAACTATGGCTACACCTTC.

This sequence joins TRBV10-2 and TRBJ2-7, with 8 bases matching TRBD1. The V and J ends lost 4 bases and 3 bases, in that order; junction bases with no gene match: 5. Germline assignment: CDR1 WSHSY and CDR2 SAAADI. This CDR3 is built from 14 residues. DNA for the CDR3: TGCGCCAGCAGTGGGACAGGGAAAGGCTACGAGCAGTACTTC. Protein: CASSGTGKGYEQYF.

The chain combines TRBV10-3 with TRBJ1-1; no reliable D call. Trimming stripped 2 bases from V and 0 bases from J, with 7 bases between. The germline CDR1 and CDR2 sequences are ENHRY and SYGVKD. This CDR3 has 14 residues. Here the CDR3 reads CAISEVLMNTEAFF. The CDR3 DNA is TGTGCCATCAGTGAGGTACTGATGAACACTGAAGCTTTCTTT.

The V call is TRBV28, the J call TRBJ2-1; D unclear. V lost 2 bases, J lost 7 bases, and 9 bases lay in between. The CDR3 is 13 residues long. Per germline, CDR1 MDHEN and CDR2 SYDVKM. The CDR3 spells CASSLQRLNEQFF. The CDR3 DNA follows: TGTGCCAGCAGTTTACAGCGTCTGAATGAGCAGTTCTTC.

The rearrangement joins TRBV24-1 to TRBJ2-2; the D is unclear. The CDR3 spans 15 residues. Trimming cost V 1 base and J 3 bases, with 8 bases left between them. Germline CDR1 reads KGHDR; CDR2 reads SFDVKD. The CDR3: CATSDFGRDTGELFF. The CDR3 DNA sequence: TGTGCCACCAGTGATTTCGGCCGGGACACCGGGGAGCTGTTTTTT.

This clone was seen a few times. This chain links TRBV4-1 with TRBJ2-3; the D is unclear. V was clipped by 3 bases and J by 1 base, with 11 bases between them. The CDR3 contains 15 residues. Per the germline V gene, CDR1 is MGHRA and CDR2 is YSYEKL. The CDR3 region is CASSHPTVGTDTQYF. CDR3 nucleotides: TGCGCCAGCAGCCACCCCACGGTTGGCACAGATACGCAGTATTTT.

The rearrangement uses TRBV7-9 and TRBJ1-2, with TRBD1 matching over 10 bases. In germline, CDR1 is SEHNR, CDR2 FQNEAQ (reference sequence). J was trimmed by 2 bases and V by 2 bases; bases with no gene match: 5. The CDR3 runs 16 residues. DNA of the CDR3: TGTGCCAGCAGCTTATTTCCGACAGGGGGCAACTATGGCTACACCTTC. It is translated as CASSLFPTGGNYGYTF.

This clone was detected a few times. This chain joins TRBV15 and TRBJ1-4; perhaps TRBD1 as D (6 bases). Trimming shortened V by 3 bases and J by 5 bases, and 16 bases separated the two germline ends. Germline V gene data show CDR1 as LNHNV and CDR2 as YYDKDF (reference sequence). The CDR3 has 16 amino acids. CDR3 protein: CATSRTSTGPNEKLFF. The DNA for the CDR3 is TGTGCCACCAGCAGGACATCGACAGGTCCAAATGAAAAACTGTTTTTT.